This section outlines one T cell receptor beta chain sequence together with its context. Clones were read by immunoSEQ multiplex PCR, and TCRdb kept only the in-frame ones, dropping some. The table has about 130,000 clones, about 96% seen once. CDR1 is SQVTM and CDR2 is ANQGSEA in the germline V gene. J was trimmed by 0 bases and V by 5 bases; bases with no gene match: 9. This CDR3 is 15 amino acids long. This sample was included in a study of cytomegalovirus exposure and HLA in healthy donors. The chain recombines TRBV29-1 with TRBJ1-1; 7 nucleotides line up with TRBD1. This TCR derives from a young man in good health and CMV-seronegative. Sequences were obtained from PBMCs. CDR3 DNA sequence: TGCAGCGTTTCCCCCGGGACAGTCATGAACACTGAAGCTTTCTTT. This codes for CSVSPGTVMNTEAFF.